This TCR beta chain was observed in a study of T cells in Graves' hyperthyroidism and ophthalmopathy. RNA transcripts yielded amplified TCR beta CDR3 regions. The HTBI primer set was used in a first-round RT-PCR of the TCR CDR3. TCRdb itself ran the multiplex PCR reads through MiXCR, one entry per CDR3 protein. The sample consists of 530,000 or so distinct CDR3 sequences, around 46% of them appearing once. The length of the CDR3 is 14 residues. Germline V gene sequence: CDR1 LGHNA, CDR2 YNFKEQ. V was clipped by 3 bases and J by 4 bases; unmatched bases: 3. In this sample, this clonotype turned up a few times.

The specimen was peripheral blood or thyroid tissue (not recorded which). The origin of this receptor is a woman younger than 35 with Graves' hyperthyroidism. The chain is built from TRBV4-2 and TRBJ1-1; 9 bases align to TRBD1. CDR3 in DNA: TGTGCCAGCAGCCATCCGGGACAGGGCACTGAAGCTTTCTTT. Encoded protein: CASSHPGQGTEAFF.